The source of this T cell receptor (beta chain) is a study of blood T cell repertoires in COVID-19. About the study: The study drew acute and convalescent COVID-19 samples from the United States, Italy and Spain.

Seattle's cohort entered during active infection and was followed longitudinally. As originally analysed: Amplification from reference gene primers served as the basis for estimated nucleated cell counts. Method: immunoSEQ multiplex PCR; TCRdb's copy keeps in-frame clones and lacks some. V and J calls and clone size are as listed in that table; D and trimming were resolved from the DNA. The sample records a few hundred thousand clones, roughly 90% being singletons. The sample taken for sequencing was peripheral blood. The TCR sequence derives from an older woman with COVID-19, enrolled during active disease.

The CDR3 region has the DNA TGTGCCAGCCGGGACAGGGGATGGGGAAACACCATATATTTT. Protein product: CASRDRGWGNTIYF. This chain connects TRBV3-1 (or the pseudogene TRBV3-2) to TRBJ1-3, with 10 bases fitting TRBD1. Looked up from germline, CDR1 is LGHDT and CDR2 is YNNKEL (reference sequence). V lost 8 bases to trimming and J lost 4 bases; unmatched junction nucleotides: 5. The CDR3 is 14 amino acids.